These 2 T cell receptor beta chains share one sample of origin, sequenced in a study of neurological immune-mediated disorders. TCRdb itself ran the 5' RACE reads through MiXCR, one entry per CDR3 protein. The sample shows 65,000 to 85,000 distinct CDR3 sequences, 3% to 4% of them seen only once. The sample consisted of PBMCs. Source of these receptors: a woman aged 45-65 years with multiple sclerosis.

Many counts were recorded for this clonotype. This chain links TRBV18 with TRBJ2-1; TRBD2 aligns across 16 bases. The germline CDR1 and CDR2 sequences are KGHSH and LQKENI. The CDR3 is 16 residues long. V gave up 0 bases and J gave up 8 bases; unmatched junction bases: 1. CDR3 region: CASSPPGLAGGYEQFF. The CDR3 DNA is TGTGCCAGCTCACCACCGGGACTAGCGGGAGGGTATGAGCAGTTCTTC.

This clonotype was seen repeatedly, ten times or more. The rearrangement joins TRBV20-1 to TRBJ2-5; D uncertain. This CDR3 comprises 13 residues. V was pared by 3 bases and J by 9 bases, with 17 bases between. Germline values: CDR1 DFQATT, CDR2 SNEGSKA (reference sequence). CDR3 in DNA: TGCAGTGCTAGTCCTGAGGCTCAAGTGCCCCAGTACTTC. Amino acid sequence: CSASPEAQVPQYF.